A selection of T cell receptor beta chains follows, all from one sample in a study of blood T cell repertoires in COVID-19. Some clones are missing from TCRdb's copy, which holds only in-frame ones; the method was immunoSEQ multiplex PCR. The data contain about 200,000 clones, 85% to 90% of them singletons. Sequences were obtained from peripheral blood. The receptors here all came from a man in his fifties with acute or convalescent COVID-19. The conserved cysteine and the conserved F or W are not part of the CDR3 here. D genes are given only for firm matches. Clone sizes are given selectively: once, few, many, or a class where the clone is expanded.

V gene: TRBV20-1; clone size: NA; CDR3 length: 9; D gene: NA; J gene: TRBJ2-5; CDR3 protein: SALAGETQY
V gene: TRBV27; clone size: NA; CDR3 length: 17; D gene: TRBD2; J gene: TRBJ2-1; CDR3 protein: ASSLLGGAAGGPTGEQF
V gene: TRBV6-5; clone size: NA; CDR3 length: 13; D gene: NA; J gene: TRBJ1-1; CDR3 protein: ASRNGALLNTEAF
V gene: TRBV19; clone size: NA; CDR3 length: 13; D gene: TRBD1; J gene: TRBJ1-5; CDR3 protein: ASSLQGADNQPQH
V gene: TRBV30; clone size: NA; CDR3 length: 10; D gene: NA; J gene: TRBJ1-1; CDR3 protein: AWSTGVEKAF
V gene: TRBV7-9; clone size: NA; CDR3 length: 12; D gene: TRBD1; J gene: TRBJ2-7; CDR3 protein: ASSPYDRAYEQY
V gene: TRBV25-1; clone size: NA; CDR3 length: 14; D gene: TRBD2; J gene: TRBJ2-3; CDR3 protein: ASRWSGGRFTDTQY
V gene: TRBV20-1; clone size: few; CDR3 length: 12; D gene: NA; J gene: TRBJ1-1; CDR3 protein: SASPQVMNTEAF
V gene: TRBV5-5; clone size: NA; CDR3 length: 12; D gene: TRBD1; J gene: TRBJ1-1; CDR3 protein: ASSRTGGNTEAF
V gene: TRBV7-2; clone size: few; CDR3 length: 14; D gene: NA; J gene: TRBJ2-7; CDR3 protein: ASTETQGKERYEQY
V gene: TRBV11-1; clone size: NA; CDR3 length: 13; D gene: NA; J gene: TRBJ2-1; CDR3 protein: ASSLGQASYNEQF
V gene: TRBV10-1; clone size: once; CDR3 length: 11; D gene: TRBD1; J gene: TRBJ1-1; CDR3 protein: ASRRTGHTEAF
V gene: TRBV19; clone size: NA; CDR3 length: 16; D gene: NA; J gene: TRBJ1-1; CDR3 protein: ASSIGDRTTPWGTEAF
V gene: TRBV6-1; clone size: NA; CDR3 length: 13; D gene: NA; J gene: TRBJ1-2; CDR3 protein: ASSEGWGPNYGYT
V gene: TRBV11-2; clone size: NA; CDR3 length: 12; D gene: NA; J gene: TRBJ1-6; CDR3 protein: ASSYQLENSPLH
V gene: TRBV5-1; clone size: NA; CDR3 length: 16; D gene: NA; J gene: TRBJ1-2; CDR3 protein: ASSLGTVTGSISYGYT
V gene: TRBV7-9; clone size: NA; CDR3 length: 13; D gene: TRBD1; J gene: TRBJ2-5; CDR3 protein: ASSLGDRNMETQY
V gene: TRBV6-5; clone size: NA; CDR3 length: 14; D gene: TRBD2; J gene: TRBJ2-1; CDR3 protein: ASSYSQRGGLGEQF
V gene: TRBV2; clone size: few; CDR3 length: 13; D gene: NA; J gene: TRBJ1-4; CDR3 protein: ASRDNRLTGEKLF
V gene: TRBV19; clone size: NA; CDR3 length: 14; D gene: TRBD1; J gene: TRBJ1-5; CDR3 protein: ASRKGQGYSNQPQH
V gene: TRBV4-1; clone size: NA; CDR3 length: 15; D gene: NA; J gene: TRBJ1-3; CDR3 protein: ASSPYPPLIILNTIY
V gene: TRBV6-5; clone size: NA; CDR3 length: 12; D gene: NA; J gene: TRBJ1-5; CDR3 protein: ASRYNRQGQPQH
V gene: TRBV9; clone size: NA; CDR3 length: 12; D gene: NA; J gene: TRBJ1-3; CDR3 protein: ASSKTYSGNTIY
V gene: TRBV5-1; clone size: NA; CDR3 length: 12; D gene: NA; J gene: TRBJ1-6; CDR3 protein: ASSLRGQDSPLH
V gene: TRBV2; clone size: NA; CDR3 length: 12; D gene: NA; J gene: TRBJ1-5; CDR3 protein: ASSAPLDSQPQH
V gene: TRBV11-3; clone size: NA; CDR3 length: 9; D gene: NA; J gene: TRBJ1-1; CDR3 protein: ASSAGTEAF
V gene: TRBV5-1; clone size: NA; CDR3 length: 11; D gene: TRBD2; J gene: TRBJ2-2; CDR3 protein: ASSFGGTGELF
V gene: TRBV6-6; clone size: NA; CDR3 length: 14; D gene: TRBD1; J gene: TRBJ1-1; CDR3 protein: ASRRHGTVMNTEAF
V gene: TRBV3-1/TRBV3-2; clone size: NA; CDR3 length: 13; D gene: NA; J gene: TRBJ1-5; CDR3 protein: ASSPVGGNNQPQH
V gene: TRBV11-2; clone size: NA; CDR3 length: 11; D gene: NA; J gene: TRBJ1-1; CDR3 protein: ASSLTRATEAF
V gene: TRBV18; clone size: NA; CDR3 length: 12; D gene: NA; J gene: TRBJ2-1; CDR3 protein: ASSPLRANNEQF
V gene: TRBV25-1; clone size: NA; CDR3 length: 11; D gene: NA; J gene: TRBJ1-1; CDR3 protein: ASRIHLNTEAF
V gene: TRBV7-9; clone size: NA; CDR3 length: 12; D gene: TRBD1; J gene: TRBJ1-2; CDR3 protein: ASSPRRDSGGYT
V gene: TRBV19; clone size: once; CDR3 length: 11; D gene: NA; J gene: TRBJ1-2; CDR3 protein: ASSLDRSYGYT
V gene: TRBV19; clone size: NA; CDR3 length: 14; D gene: TRBD1; J gene: TRBJ1-1; CDR3 protein: ASSIRGQGTNTEAF
V gene: TRBV6-1; clone size: NA; CDR3 length: 15; D gene: TRBD2; J gene: TRBJ2-1; CDR3 protein: ASSEARLAGGPFEQF